This note documents a single T cell receptor beta chain sequence. This clonotype was seen more than once but under ten times. Its target antigen remains unknown. No base quality values were provided; no much bigger clone lies one nucleotide off. Donors were a few dozen systemically healthy Caucasian individuals from Russia aged about 6 to 100 years. Approximately 9.3 milliliters of peripheral blood were collected from each donor into EDTA-treated Vacutainer tubes. Ficoll-Paque density-gradient centrifugation was used to isolate PBMCs, with at least 7 million per sample. Total RNA, at least 5 micrograms per sample, was extracted from PBMCs with Trizol reagent. Naive CD45RAhigh/CD27high T cell percentages were measured by flow cytometry on a PBMC aliquot from every donor. These data originate in a study of blood T cells in healthy people across ages (dated by TCRdb to between 2014 and 2016). For context, the study as a whole: In model experiments, roughly one uniquely barcoded TCR beta cDNA molecule per two T cells was captured by template switching. Using deep sequencing normalized with unique cDNA molecular identifiers, the study measured how TCR beta repertoire diversity changes with age. The donors were split into four age groups: young (average around 15 years), middle-aged (roughly 39), aged (approximately 59) and long-lived (more than 80). To avoid experimental bias, donors of different ages were distributed randomly across sequencing lanes. For two donors (one aged 18 to 29 and one aged 80 or older), the study analyzed two additional independent replicas of 1 million unique cDNA reads from the same blood draw.

V is shortened by 5 bases, J by 6 bases, and the region joining them spans 13 bases. The CDR3 sequence holds 13 residues, the cysteine and phenylalanine included. Left in the record is the CDR3 DNA by itself, 39 bases read in frame from the first base. CDR1 and CDR2, looked up from the germline V gene (reference sequence), are SEHNR and FQNEAQ. What the authors observed across the whole study: As age increased, observed TCR beta diversity per million T cells dropped in a roughly linear way, and a significant reduction was already evident by age 40. Because donor CMV infection status was unknown, age-related changes in expanded clonotypes were potentially confounded. Compared with the aged group, more naive CD4+ T cells, fewer expanded clones and increased TCR diversity were shown by the long-lived group, suggesting age selection. There was a strong correlation between observed TCR beta diversity and the percentage of naive T cells measured by flow cytometry. Since profiling was done on bulk unsorted PBMCs, naive and antigen-experienced compartments could not be conclusively compared. Estimates of total diversity from one million sequenced T cells were regarded as lower bounds and underestimates.

Library method: 5' RACE. This sample was sequenced with an Illumina HiSeq 2500. A second PCR of roughly 7 to 12 cycles was performed with a sample-barcoded 5' primer and a J-beta primer mix. A template-switch 5' adaptor carrying 12 random nucleotides introduced a unique molecular identifier onto each TCR beta cDNA molecule. Each sample yielded at least 3 million CDR3-containing paired-end reads. First-strand cDNA was synthesized from all RNA with the Mint cDNA synthesis kit, primed by a TRBC-specific oligonucleotide. After uracil-DNA glycosylase treatment, a first 18-cycle PCR used universal primers M1SS and BC2_uni_R on all cDNA. The authors processed their data as follows. For normalization, 1 million high-quality reads, each with a distinct molecular identifier, were randomly selected from each sample. Reads sharing molecular identifiers were discarded rather than binned into consensus sequences. MiTCR, run with a Q25 quality threshold and the strictest error-elimination algorithm, handled CDR3 identification, clonotype clustering and error correction. A nonparametric unseen species model using Euler transformation provided a lower-bound estimate of total TCR beta diversity. In TCRdb, the public reads were trimmed at Q25 with fastp and aligned with MiXCR, with productive beta chains retained. Here each entry gathers all rows of one CDR3 protein and keeps the most common genes and DNA. In this record, the V and J calls reflect TCRdb's handling and not the investigators' own analysis. The sample table shows 1.4 million to 1.5 million distinct CDR3 sequences, and approximately 40% are seen once. The ten top clones hold 7.9% of the sample.

The chain couples TRBV7-9 to TRBJ1-1; the best D guess is TRBD1, with 5 bases matching. The sample was blood. This TCR was recovered from a young woman in good health. The CDR3 protein: CASSIWTRAEAFF. The nucleotide sequence is TGTGCCAGCAGCATATGGACCAGGGCTGAAGCTTTCTTT. The variable domain in full, with residues beyond the CDR3 obtained from the reference TRBV7-9 and TRBJ1-1 genes, is DTGVSQNPRHKITKRGQNVTFRCDPISEHNRLYWYRQTLGQGPEFLTYFQNEAQLEKSRLLSDRFSAERPKGSFSTLEIQRTEQGDSAMYLCASSIWTRAEAFFGQGTRLTVV.